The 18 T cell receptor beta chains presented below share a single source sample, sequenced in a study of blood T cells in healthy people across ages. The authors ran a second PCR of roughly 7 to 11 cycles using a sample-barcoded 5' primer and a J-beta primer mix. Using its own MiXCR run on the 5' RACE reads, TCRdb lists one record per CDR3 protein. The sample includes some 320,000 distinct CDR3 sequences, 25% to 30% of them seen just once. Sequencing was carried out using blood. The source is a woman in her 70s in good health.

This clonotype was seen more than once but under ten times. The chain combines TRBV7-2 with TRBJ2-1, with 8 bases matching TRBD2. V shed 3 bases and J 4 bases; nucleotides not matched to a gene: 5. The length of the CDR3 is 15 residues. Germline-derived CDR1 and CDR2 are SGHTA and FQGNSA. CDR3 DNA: TGTGCCAGCAGCTTCGGACTAGCAGAATACAATGAGCAGTTCTTC. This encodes CASSFGLAEYNEQFF.

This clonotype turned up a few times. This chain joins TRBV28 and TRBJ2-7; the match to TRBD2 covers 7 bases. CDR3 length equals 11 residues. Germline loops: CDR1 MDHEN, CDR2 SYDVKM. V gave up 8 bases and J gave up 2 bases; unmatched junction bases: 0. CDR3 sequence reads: CASGGAYEQYF. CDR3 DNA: TGTGCCAGCGGGGGGGCCTACGAGCAGTACTTC.

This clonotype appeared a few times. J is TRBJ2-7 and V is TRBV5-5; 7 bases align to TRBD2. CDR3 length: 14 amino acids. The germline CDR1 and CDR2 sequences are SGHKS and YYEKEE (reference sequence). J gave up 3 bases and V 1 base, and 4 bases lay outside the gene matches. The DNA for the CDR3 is TGTGCCAGCAGCTTGTGGGGGGGGATCTACGAGCAGTACTTC. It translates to CASSLWGGIYEQYF.

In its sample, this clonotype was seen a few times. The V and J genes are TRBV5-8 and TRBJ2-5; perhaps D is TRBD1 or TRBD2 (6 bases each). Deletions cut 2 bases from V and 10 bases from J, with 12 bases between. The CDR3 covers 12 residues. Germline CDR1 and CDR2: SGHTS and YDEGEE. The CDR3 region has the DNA TGTGCCAGCAGCTTTAGGGGGGCGAACCAGTACTTC. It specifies CASSFRGANQYF.

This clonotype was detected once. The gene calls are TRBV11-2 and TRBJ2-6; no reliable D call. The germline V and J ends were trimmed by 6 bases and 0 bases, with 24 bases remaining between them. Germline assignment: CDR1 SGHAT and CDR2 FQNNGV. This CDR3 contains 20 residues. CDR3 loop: CASSSDGQQSVSSGANVLTF. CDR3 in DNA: TGTGCCAGCAGTTCCGACGGGCAGCAGTCGGTGAGCTCTGGGGCCAACGTCCTGACTTTC. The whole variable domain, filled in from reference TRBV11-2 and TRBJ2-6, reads EAGVAQSPRYKIIEKRQSVAFWCNPISGHATLYWYQQILGQGPKLLIQFQNNGVVDDSQLPKDRFSAERLKGVDSTLKIQPAKLEDSAVYLCASSSDGQQSVSSGANVLTFGAGSRLTVL.

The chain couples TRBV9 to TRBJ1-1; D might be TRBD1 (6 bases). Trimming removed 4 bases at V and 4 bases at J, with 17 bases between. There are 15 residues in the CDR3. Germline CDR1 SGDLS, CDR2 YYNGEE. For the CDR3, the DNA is TGTGCCAGCAGCTCAGATGACAGGCGGAGCACTGAAGCTTTCTTT. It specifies CASSSDDRRSTEAFF.

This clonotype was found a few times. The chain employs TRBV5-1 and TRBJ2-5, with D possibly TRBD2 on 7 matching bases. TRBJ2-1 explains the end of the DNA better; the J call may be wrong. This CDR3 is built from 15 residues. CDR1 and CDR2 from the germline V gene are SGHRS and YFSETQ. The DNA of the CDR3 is TGCGCCAGCAGCAGGGGGACTACTCAATACGATGAGCAGTTCTTC. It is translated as CASSRGTTQYDEQFF.

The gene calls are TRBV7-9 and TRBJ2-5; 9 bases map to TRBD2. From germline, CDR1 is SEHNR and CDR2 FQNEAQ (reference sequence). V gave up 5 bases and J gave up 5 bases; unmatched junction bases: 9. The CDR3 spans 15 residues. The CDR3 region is CASSEGTSPGETQYF. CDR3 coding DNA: TGTGCCAGCAGCGAAGGGACTAGCCCGGGGGAGACCCAGTACTTC. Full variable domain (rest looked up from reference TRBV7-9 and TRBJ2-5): DTGVSQNPRHKITKRGQNVTFRCDPISEHNRLYWYRQTLGQGPEFLTYFQNEAQLEKSRLLSDRFSAERPKGSFSTLEIQRTEQGDSAMYLCASSEGTSPGETQYFGPGTRLLVL.

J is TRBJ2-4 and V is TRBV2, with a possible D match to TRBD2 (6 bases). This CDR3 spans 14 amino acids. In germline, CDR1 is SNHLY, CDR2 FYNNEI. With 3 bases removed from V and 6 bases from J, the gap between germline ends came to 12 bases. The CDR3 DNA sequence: TGTGCCAGCAGTGACACGGCGGGGATAAACATTCAGTACTTC. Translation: CASSDTAGINIQYF.

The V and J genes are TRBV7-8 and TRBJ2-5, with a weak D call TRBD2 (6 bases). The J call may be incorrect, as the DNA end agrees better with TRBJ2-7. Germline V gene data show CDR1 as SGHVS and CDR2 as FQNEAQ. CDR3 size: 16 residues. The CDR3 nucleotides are TGTGCCAGCAACCCCACTAGGGACTTGAGCTCCTACGAGCAGTACTTC. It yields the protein CASNPTRDLSSYEQYF.

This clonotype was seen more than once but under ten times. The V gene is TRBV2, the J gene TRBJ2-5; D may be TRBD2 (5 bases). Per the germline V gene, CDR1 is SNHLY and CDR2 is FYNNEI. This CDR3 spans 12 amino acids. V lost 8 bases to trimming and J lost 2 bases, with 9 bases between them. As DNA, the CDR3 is TGTGCCAGCTGCACTAGTCAAGAGACCCAGTACTTC. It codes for CASCTSQETQYF. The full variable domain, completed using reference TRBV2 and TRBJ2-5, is EPEVTQTPSHQVTQMGQEVILRCVPISNHLYFYWYRQILGQKVEFLVSFYNNEISEKSEIFDDQFSVERPDGSNFTLKIRSTKLEDSAMYFCASCTSQETQYFGPGTRLLVL.

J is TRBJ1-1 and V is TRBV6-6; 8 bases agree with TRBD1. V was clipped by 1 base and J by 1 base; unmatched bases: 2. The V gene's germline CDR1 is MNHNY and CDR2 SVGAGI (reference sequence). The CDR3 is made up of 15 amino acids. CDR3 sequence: CASSYWTGRNTEAFF. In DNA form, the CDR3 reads TGTGCCAGCAGTTACTGGACAGGGAGGAACACTGAAGCTTTCTTT.

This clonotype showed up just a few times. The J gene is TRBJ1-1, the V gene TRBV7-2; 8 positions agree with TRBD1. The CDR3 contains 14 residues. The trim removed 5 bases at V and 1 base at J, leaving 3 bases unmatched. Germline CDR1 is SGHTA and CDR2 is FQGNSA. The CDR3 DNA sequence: TGTGCCAGCAGCCGGACAGGGACGAACACTGAAGCTTTCTTT. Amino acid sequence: CASSRTGTNTEAFF.

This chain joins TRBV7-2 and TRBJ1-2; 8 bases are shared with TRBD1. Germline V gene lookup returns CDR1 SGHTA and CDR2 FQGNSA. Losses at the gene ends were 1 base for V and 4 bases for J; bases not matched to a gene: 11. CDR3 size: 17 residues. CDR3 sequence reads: CASSLGPGGQGPYGYTF. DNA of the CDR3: TGTGCCAGCAGCTTAGGTCCCGGCGGACAGGGCCCCTATGGCTACACCTTC. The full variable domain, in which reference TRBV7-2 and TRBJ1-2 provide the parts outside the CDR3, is GAGVSQSPSNKVTEKGKDVELRCDPISGHTALYWYRQSLGQGLEFLIYFQGNSAPDKSGLPSDRFSAERTGGSVSTLTIQRTQQEDSAVYLCASSLGPGGQGPYGYTFGSGTRLTVV.

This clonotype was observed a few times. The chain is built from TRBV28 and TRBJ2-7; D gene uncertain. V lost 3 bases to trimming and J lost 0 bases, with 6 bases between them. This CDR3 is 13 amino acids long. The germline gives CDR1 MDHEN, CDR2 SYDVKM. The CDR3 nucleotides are TGTGCCAGCAGTTTTGGCAGCTCCTACGAGCAGTACTTC. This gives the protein CASSFGSSYEQYF.

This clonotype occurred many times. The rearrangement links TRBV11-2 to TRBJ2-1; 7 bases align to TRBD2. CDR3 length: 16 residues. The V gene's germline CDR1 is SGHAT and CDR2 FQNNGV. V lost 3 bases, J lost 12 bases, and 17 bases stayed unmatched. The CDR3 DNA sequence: TGTGCCAGCAGCTTTGTAGGAGGTCTAGCGGTTGGGGGGCAGTTCTTC. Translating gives CASSFVGGLAVGGQFF. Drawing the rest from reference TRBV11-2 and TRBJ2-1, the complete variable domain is EAGVAQSPRYKIIEKRQSVAFWCNPISGHATLYWYQQILGQGPKLLIQFQNNGVVDDSQLPKDRFSAERLKGVDSTLKIQPAKLEDSAVYLCASSFVGGLAVGGQFFGPGTRLTVL.

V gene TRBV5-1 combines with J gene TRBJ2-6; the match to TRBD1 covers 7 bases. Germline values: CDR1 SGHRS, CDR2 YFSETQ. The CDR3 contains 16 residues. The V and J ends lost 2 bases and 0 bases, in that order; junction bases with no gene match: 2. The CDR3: CASSFGTASGANVLTF. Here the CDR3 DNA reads TGCGCCAGCAGCTTCGGGACAGCCTCTGGGGCCAACGTCCTGACTTTC.

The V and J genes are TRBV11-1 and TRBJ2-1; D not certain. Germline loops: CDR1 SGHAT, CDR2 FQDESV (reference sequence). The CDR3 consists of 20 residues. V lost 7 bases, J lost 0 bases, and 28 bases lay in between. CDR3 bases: TGTGCCAGCAACACCCAGTTCAGCTTAAGGAACAGTAGCTCCTACAATGAGCAGTTCTTC. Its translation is CASNTQFSLRNSSSYNEQFF.